This TCR beta chain was sequenced for a study of technical replicates of blood from a handful of donors. Unmatched junction bases numbered 17, after V lost 8 bases and J lost 4 bases. The CDR3 is 17 amino acids. The V gene's germline CDR1 is SGHVS and CDR2 FQNEAQ. TCRdb's copy holds only in-frame clones and misses some; the assay was immunoSEQ multiplex PCR. The sample consists of fewer than 100,000 clones, 95% to 98% of them appearing once. The sample taken for sequencing was T cells isolated from PBMCs. The TCR comes from a human donor in good health. This chain joins TRBV7-8 and TRBJ1-1, with 9 bases that match TRBD1. CDR3 loop: CASGRVKDRGLATEAFF. CDR3 nucleotide sequence: TGTGCCAGCGGGAGGGTGAAGGACAGGGGTTTGGCCACTGAAGCTTTCTTT.